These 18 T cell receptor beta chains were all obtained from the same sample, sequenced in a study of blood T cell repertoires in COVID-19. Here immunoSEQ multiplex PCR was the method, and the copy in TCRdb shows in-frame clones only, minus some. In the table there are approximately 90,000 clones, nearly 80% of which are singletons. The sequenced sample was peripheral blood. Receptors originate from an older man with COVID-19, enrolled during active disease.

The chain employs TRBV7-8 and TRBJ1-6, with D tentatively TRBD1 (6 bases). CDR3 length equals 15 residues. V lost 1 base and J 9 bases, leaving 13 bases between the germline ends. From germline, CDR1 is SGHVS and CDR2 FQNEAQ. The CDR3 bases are TGTGCCAGCAGCTTAGTACAGGGTACGGCTTCACCCCTCCACTTT. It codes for CASSLVQGTASPLHF.

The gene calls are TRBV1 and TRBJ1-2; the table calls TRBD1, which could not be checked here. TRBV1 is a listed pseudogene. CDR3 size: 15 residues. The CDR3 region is CTSSRTTGANYGYTF. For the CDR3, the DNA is TGCACCAGCAGCCGCACGACAGGAGCTAACTATGGCTACACCTTC.

The CDR3 region has the DNA TGTGCCAGCAGCCAAGATCTCCAGGATCCGTTGAACACTGAAGCTTTCTTT. Translated, it gives CASSQDLQDPLNTEAFF. J is TRBJ1-1 and V is TRBV3-1 (or the pseudogene TRBV3-2); D is uncertain. The ends were cut back, 0 bases at V and 0 bases at J, with 14 bases in the middle. Germline-derived CDR1 and CDR2 are LGHDT and YNNKEL (reference sequence). The CDR3 covers 17 residues.

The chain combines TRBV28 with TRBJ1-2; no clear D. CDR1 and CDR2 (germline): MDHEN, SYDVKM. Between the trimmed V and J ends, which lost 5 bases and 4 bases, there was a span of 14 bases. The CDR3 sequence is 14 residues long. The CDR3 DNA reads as TGTGCCAGCAGTATCTCGATCCGACTCTATGGCTACACCTTC. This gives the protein CASSISIRLYGYTF.

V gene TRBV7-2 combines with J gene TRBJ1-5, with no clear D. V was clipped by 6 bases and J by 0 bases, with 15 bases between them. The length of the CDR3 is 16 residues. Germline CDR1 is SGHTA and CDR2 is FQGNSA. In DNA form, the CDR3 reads TGTGCCAGCAGTTTCCGAGGGTTGGGTAGCAATCAGCCCCAGCATTTT. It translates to CASSFRGLGSNQPQHF.

CDR3 in amino acids: CASSAYRTVRLEAFF. The CDR3 coding sequence is TGTGCCAGCAGTGCATACCGGACAGTAAGACTTGAAGCTTTCTTT. The chain uses TRBV3-1 (or the pseudogene TRBV3-2) and TRBJ1-1, with D possibly being TRBD1 (6 bases). The V and J ends lost 6 bases and 7 bases respectively, with 21 bases between them. This CDR3 is 15 amino acids long. Germline V gene sequence: CDR1 LGHDT, CDR2 YNNKEL (reference sequence).

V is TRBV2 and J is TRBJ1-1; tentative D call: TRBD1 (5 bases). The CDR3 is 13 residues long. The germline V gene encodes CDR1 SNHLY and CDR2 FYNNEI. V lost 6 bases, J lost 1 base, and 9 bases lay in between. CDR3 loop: CASSAGQNTEAFF. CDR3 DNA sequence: TGTGCCAGCAGCGCCGGACAGAACACTGAAGCTTTCTTT.

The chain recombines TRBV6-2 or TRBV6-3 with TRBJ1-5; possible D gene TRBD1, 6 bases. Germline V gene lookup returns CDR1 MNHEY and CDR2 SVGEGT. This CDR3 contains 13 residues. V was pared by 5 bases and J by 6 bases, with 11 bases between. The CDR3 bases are TGTGCCAGCAGTCTACAGGGATCTCAGCCCCAGCATTTT. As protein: CASSLQGSQPQHF.

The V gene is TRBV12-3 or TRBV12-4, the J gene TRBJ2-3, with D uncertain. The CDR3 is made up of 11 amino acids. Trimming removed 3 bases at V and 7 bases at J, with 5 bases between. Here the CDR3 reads CASSFDNTQYF. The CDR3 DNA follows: TGTGCCAGCAGTTTTGACAATACGCAGTATTTT.

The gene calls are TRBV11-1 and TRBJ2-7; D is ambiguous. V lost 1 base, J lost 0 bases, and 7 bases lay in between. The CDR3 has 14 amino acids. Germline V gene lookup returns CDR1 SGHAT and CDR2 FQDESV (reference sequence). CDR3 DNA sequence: TGTGCCAGCAGCTTAGGGCGGCTCTCCTACGAGCAGTACTTC. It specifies CASSLGRLSYEQYF.

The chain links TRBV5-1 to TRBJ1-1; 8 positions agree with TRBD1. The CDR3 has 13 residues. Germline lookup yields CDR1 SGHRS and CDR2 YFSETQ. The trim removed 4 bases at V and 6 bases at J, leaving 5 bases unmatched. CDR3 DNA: TGCGCCAGCAGCCCGGACAGGGAAGCTGAAGCTTTCTTT. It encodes CASSPDREAEAFF. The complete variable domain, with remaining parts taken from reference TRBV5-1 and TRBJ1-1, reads KAGVTQTPRYLIKTRGQQVTLSCSPISGHRSVSWYQQTPGQGLQFLFEYFSETQRNKGNFPGRFSGRQFSNSRSEMNVSTLELGDSALYLCASSPDREAEAFFGQGTRLTVV.

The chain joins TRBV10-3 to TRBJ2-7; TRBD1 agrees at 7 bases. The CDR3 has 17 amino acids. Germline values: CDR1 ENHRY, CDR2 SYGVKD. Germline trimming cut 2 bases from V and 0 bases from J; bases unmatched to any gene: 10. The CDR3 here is CAISEVPGGPSSYEQYF. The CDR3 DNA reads TGTGCCATCAGTGAGGTTCCAGGGGGTCCTAGCTCCTACGAGCAGTACTTC.

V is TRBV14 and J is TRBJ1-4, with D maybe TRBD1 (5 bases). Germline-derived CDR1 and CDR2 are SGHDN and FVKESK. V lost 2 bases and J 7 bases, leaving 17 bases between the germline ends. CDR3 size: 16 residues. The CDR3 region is CASSQRRQKGSEKLFF. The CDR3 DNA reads TGTGCCAGCAGCCAAAGACGACAGAAGGGAAGTGAAAAACTGTTTTTT.

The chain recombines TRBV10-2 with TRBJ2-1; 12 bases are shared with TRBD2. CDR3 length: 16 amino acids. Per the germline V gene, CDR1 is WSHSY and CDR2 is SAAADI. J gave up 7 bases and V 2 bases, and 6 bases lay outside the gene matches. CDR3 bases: TGCGCCAGCAGTGAGGTGTCTAGCGGGAGGGGAAATGAGCAGTTCTTC. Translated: CASSEVSSGRGNEQFF.

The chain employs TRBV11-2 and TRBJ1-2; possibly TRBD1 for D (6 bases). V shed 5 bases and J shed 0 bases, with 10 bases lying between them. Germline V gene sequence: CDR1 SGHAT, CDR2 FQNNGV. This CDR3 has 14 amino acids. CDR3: CASSQNRANYGYTF. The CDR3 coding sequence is TGTGCCAGCAGCCAGAACAGGGCTAACTATGGCTACACCTTC.

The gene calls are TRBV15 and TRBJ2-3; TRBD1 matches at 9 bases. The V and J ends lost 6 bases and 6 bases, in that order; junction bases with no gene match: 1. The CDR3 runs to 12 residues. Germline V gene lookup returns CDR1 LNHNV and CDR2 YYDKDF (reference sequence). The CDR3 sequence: CATSGTGDTQYF. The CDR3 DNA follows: TGTGCCACCAGTGGGACAGGGGATACGCAGTATTTT.

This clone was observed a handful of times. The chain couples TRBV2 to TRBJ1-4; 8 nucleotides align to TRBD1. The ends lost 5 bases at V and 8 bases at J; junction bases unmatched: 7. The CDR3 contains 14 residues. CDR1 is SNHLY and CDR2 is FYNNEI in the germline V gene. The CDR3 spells CASSLTGELEKLFF. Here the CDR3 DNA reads TGTGCCAGCAGTCTGACAGGGGAACTCGAAAAACTGTTTTTT.

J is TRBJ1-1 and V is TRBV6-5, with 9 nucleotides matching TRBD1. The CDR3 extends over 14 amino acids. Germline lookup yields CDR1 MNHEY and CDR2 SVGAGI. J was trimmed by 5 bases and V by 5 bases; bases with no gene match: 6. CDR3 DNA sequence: TGTGCCAGCAGTACAGGGGGCGCGTGGACTGAAGCTTTCTTT. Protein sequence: CASSTGGAWTEAFF.